Each of the 10 T cell receptor beta chains below was sequenced from the same sample in a study of blood T cell repertoires in COVID-19. TCRdb keeps only in-frame clones here, not all; method: immunoSEQ multiplex PCR. This sample has more than 200,000 clones, with 70% to 90% found just once. The sequencing input was PBMCs or T cells enriched from blood (not recorded which). The receptor set was obtained from a man aged 25-45 years who had recovered from COVID-19.

This chain links TRBV11-2 with TRBJ2-3; a weak D match, TRBD1 (5 bases). Trimming stripped 5 bases from V and 1 base from J, with 13 bases between. CDR3 length: 15 amino acids. In germline, CDR1 is SGHAT, CDR2 FQNNGV. Written as DNA, the CDR3 is TGTGCCAGCAGCCCCAGGGCTAGGGGCACAGATACGCAGTATTTT. It is translated as CASSPRARGTDTQYF.

The genes are TRBV18 and TRBJ1-5, with 11 positions matching TRBD1. The germline V gene encodes CDR1 KGHSH and CDR2 LQKENI. The CDR3 length is 17 residues. V gave up 3 bases and J gave up 9 bases; unmatched junction bases: 13. Here the CDR3 DNA reads TGTGCCAGCTCACCCTCCCGGACAGGGGGCTCCGGTGGGCCCCAGCATTTT. Amino acid sequence: CASSPSRTGGSGGPQHF.

The gene calls are TRBV5-4 and TRBJ1-1; 7 positions agree with TRBD1. The CDR3 spans 16 residues. The V and J ends lost 3 bases and 1 base, in that order; junction bases with no gene match: 9. Germline values: CDR1 SGHNT, CDR2 YYREEE (reference sequence). The CDR3: CASSSAKGAPNTEAFF. In DNA form, the CDR3 reads TGTGCCAGCAGCTCGGCGAAGGGGGCACCGAACACTGAAGCTTTCTTT. The full variable domain, in which reference TRBV5-4 and TRBJ1-1 provide the parts outside the CDR3, is ETGVTQSPTHLIKTRGQQVTLRCSSQSGHNTVSWYQQALGQGPQFIFQYYREEENGRGNFPPRFSGLQFPNYSSELNVNALELDDSALYLCASSSAKGAPNTEAFFGQGTRLTVV.

The V and J genes are TRBV6-5 and TRBJ1-1; 9 bases align to TRBD1. Germline-derived CDR1 and CDR2 are MNHEY and SVGAGI. The CDR3 is made up of 13 amino acids. J gave up 8 bases and V 7 bases, and 8 bases lay outside the gene matches. The CDR3, as DNA: TGTGCCAGCACAACAGGGGGCCGAGGGGAAGCTTTCTTT. This translates into CASTTGGRGEAFF.

The chain is built from TRBV7-2 and TRBJ1-4; maybe TRBD1 (5 bases). The germline CDR1 and CDR2 sequences are SGHTA and FQGNSA. Trimming shortened V by 2 bases and J by 7 bases, and 20 bases separated the two germline ends. This CDR3 has 17 amino acids. CDR3 region: CASSLFMFSGSGEKLFF. CDR3 DNA sequence: TGTGCCAGCAGCTTATTCATGTTTTCAGGGTCTGGTGAAAAACTGTTTTTT.

This chain links TRBV6-5 with TRBJ1-4, with unresolved D. The CDR3 runs 13 residues. Germline values: CDR1 MNHEY, CDR2 SVGAGI. V lost 0 bases and J lost 8, with 7 bases in between. The CDR3 protein is CASSYSGSEKLFF. The CDR3 DNA sequence: TGTGCCAGCAGTTACTCCGGTTCAGAAAAACTGTTTTTT.

This clone came up once. The chain recombines TRBV10-2 with TRBJ2-1; TRBD2 agrees at 13 bases. The V and J ends lost 11 bases and 8 bases, in that order; junction bases with no gene match: 6. The CDR3 contains 13 residues. The germline CDR1 and CDR2 sequences are WSHSY and SAAADI. The CDR3 region has the DNA TGCGCCGCCCGGACTAGCGGGAGTGATGAGCAGTTCTTC. Translated, it gives CAARTSGSDEQFF.

A few counts support this clone. This chain uses TRBV7-9 with TRBJ2-5; D gene ambiguous. From germline, CDR1 is SEHNR and CDR2 FQNEAQ (reference sequence). This CDR3 region has 14 residues. The germline V and J ends were trimmed by 5 bases and 3 bases, with 13 bases remaining between them. CDR3 amino acids: CASSEPPRKETQYF. In DNA form, the CDR3 reads TGTGCCAGCAGCGAACCCCCGAGGAAAGAGACCCAGTACTTC.

This clone was detected once. The J gene is TRBJ1-3, the V gene TRBV7-2; D is uncertain. Germline CDR1 reads SGHTA; CDR2 reads FQGNSA. The CDR3 is made up of 12 amino acids. V was trimmed by 5 bases and J by 4 bases, leaving 6 bases between them. CDR3 sequence (DNA): TGTGCCAGCAGCCTCCAGGGAAACACCATATATTTT. Translating gives CASSLQGNTIYF.

The chain joins TRBV7-3 to TRBJ1-2; the match to TRBD1 covers 11 bases. J lost 2 bases, V lost 2 bases, and 1 base had no gene match. This CDR3 is 15 amino acids long. From germline, CDR1 is SGHTA and CDR2 FQGTGA. The DNA for the CDR3 is TGTGCCAGCAGCTTAGGGACAGGGGGAAACTATGGCTACACCTTC. It translates to CASSLGTGGNYGYTF.